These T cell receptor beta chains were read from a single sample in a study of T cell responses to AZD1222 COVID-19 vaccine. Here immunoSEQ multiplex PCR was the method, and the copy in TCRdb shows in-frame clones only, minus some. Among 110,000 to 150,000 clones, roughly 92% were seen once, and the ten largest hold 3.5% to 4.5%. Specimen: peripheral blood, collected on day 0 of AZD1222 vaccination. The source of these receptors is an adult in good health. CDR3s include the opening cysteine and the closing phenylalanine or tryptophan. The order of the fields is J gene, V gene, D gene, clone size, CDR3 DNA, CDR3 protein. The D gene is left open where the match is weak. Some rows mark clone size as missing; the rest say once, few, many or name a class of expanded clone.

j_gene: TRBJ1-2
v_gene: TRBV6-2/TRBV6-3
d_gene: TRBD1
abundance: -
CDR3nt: TGTGCCAGCAGTTACCCCCAGACGGGACAGACATATGGCTACACCTTC
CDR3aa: CASSYPQTGQTYGYTF

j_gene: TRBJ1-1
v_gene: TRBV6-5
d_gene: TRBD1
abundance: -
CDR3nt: TGTGCCAGCAGAGCAGGGGGCCGGGGCACTGAAGCTTTCTTT
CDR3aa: CASRAGGRGTEAFF

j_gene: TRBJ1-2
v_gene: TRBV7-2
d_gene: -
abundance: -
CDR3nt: TGTGCCAGCAGCCGGAGCTCAGGGATAGGGGATGGCTACACCTTC
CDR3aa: CASSRSSGIGDGYTF

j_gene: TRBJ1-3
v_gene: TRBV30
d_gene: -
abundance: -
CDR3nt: TGTGCCTGGAGTGTTGTTGTCTCTGGAAACACCATATATTTT
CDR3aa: CAWSVVVSGNTIYF

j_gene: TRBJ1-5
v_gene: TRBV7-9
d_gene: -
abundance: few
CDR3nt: TGTGCCAGCAGCTTCAACAGGGACCAGCCCCAGCATTTT
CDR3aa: CASSFNRDQPQHF

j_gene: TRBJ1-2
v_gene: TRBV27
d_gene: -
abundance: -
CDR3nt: TGTGCCAGCAGTCCCGGACAGATCTATGGCTACACCTTC
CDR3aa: CASSPGQIYGYTF

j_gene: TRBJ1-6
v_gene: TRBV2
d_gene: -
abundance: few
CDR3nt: TGTGCCAGCAGTGAACCAGGTCCTTCCAATAATTCACCCCTCCACTTT
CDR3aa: CASSEPGPSNNSPLHF

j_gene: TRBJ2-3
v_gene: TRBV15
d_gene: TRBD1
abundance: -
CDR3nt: TGTGCCACCAGCAGAGGCGGGACAGGGGGCATAGAGTCGCAGTATTTT
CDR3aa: CATSRGGTGGIESQYF

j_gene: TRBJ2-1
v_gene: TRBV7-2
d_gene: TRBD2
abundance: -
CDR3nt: TGTGCCAGCAGCTTAGCCCCCTTAGGACTAGCGGGAGGAAATGAGCAGTTCTTC
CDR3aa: CASSLAPLGLAGGNEQFF

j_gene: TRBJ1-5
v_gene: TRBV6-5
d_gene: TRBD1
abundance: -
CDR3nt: TGTGCCAGCAGTTACGACCCAGGGGGGGCGCAGCCCCAGCATTTT
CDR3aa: CASSYDPGGAQPQHF

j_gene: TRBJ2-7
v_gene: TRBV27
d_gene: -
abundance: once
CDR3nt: TGTGCCAGCAGTTTAGGGGACCGGGCAGGTTATGGCCACGAGCAGTACTTC
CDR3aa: CASSLGDRAGYGHEQYF

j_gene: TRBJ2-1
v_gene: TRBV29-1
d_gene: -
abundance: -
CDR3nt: TGCAGCGTTTCCGACAGGACCTCCTACAATGAGCAGTTCTTC
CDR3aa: CSVSDRTSYNEQFF

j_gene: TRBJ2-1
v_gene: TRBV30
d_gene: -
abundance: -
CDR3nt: TGTGCCTGGAGGTGGAAGCGGGCCTACAATGAGCAGTTCTTC
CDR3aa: CAWRWKRAYNEQFF

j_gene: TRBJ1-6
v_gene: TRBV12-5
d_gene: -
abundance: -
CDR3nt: TGTGCTAGTGGTTTGCCGGTCTCACCCCTCCACTTT
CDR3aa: CASGLPVSPLHF

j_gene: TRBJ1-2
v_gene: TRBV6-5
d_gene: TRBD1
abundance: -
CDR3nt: TGTGCCAGCAGTCAGGGGGCTAACTATGGCTACACCTTC
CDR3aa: CASSQGANYGYTF

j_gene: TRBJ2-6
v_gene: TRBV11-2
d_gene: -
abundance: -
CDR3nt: TGTGCCAGCAGCCCTCGACCTGCCGGGGCCAACGTCCTGACTTTC
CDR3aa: CASSPRPAGANVLTF

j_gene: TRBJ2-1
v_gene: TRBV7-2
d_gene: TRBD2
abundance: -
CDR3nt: TGTGCCAGCAGCCCATATTCTAGCGGGAGCTCCTACAATGAGCAGTTCTTC
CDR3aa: CASSPYSSGSSYNEQFF

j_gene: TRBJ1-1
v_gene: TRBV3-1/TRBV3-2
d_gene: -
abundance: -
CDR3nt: TGTGCCAGCAGCCACAGGGATGGGAGGAGTGAAGCTTTCTTT
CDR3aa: CASSHRDGRSEAFF

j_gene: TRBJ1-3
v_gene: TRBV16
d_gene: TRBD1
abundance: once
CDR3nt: TGTGCCAGCAGCCAACAGACAGGGGCGGCGAACACCATATATTTT
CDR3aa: CASSQQTGAANTIYF

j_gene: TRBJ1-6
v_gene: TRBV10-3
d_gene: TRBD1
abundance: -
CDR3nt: TGTGCCATGAAACAGGGGGCAGGATATAATTCACCCCTCCACTTT
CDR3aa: CAMKQGAGYNSPLHF

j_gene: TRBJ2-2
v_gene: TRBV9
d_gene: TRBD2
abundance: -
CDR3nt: TGTGCCAGCAGCGTAGCAAAGGGAGGGACTAGCGGGAGGTTCAGCACCGGGGAGCTGTTTTTT
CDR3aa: CASSVAKGGTSGRFSTGELFF

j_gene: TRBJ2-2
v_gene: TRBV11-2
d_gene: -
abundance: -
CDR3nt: TGTGCCAGCAGCTCCCTGGGGGGGAACACCGGGGAGCTGTTTTTT
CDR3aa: CASSSLGGNTGELFF

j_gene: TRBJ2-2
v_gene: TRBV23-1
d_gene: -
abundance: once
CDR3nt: TGCGCCAGCAGTCATCACGTAGGGGACAAGAACACCGGGGAGCTGTTTTTT
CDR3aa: CASSHHVGDKNTGELFF

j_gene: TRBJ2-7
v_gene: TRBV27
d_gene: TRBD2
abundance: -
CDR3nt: TGTGCCAGCAGTCCTCCAAAAGGACTAGCGGGAGGCCACGAGCAGTACTTC
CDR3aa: CASSPPKGLAGGHEQYF

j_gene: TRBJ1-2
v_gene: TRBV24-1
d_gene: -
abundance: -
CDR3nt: TGTGCCACCAGAAAGAACGCAGTTCTCAGCAGGAGTTATGGCTACACCTTC
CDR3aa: CATRKNAVLSRSYGYTF

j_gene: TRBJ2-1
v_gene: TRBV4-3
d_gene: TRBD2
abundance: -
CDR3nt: TGCGCCAGCAGCCAAGGACGGAGCGGGAGTCTAAATGAGCAGTTCTTC
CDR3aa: CASSQGRSGSLNEQFF

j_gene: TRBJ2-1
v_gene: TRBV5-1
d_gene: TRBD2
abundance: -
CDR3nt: TGCGCCAGCAGCGCCGAACTAGCGGGGCACAATGAGCAGTTCTTC
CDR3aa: CASSAELAGHNEQFF

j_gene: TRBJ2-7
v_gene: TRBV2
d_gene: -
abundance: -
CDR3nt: TGTGCCACCGAACTGGAGGGCAGCGAGCAGTACTTC
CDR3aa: CATELEGSEQYF

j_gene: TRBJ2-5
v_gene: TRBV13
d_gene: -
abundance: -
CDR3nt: TGTGCCAGCAGCTTAAGGGGGGGGCTGGAGGAGACCCAGTACTTC
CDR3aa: CASSLRGGLEETQYF

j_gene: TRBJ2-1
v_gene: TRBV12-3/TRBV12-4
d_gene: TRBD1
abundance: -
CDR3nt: TGTGCCAGCAGCCCGACAGGGAATCTTTTCTTC
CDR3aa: CASSPTGNLFF

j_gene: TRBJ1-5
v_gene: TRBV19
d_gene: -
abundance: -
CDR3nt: TGTGCCAGTATGGGGGGCGGGGGATACAGTCAGCCCCAGCATTTT
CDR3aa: CASMGGGGYSQPQHF

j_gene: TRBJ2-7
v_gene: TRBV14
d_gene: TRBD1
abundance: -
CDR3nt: TGTGCCAGCAGTCAAGGGGGACAGGGGGGTTACGAGCAGTACTTC
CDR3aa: CASSQGGQGGYEQYF

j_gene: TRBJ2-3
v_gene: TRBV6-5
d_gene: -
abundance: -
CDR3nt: TGTGCCAGCACCCTTCTAGGGGGCACAGATACGCAGTATTTT
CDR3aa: CASTLLGGTDTQYF

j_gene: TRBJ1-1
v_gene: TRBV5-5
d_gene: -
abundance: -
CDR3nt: TGTGCCAGCAGCTTGGTCTGGGACACTGAAGCTTTCTTT
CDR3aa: CASSLVWDTEAFF

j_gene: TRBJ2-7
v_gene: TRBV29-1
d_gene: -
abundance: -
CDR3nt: TGCAGCGCTTTAGGACAGTCCTACGAGCAGTACTTC
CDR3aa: CSALGQSYEQYF

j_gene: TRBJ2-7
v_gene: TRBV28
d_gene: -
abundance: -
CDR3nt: TGTGCCACGTCGCGGGACGGCTCCTACGAGCAGTACTTC
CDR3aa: CATSRDGSYEQYF

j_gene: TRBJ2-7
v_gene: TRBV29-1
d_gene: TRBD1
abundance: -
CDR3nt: TGCAGCGCTACCGGGACAGGGGGCTACGAGCAGTACTTC
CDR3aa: CSATGTGGYEQYF

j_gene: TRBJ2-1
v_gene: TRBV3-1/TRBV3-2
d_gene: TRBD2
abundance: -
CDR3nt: TGTGCCAGCAGTCTACTCGCGGGAGGGCCAAATGAGCAGTTCTTC
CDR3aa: CASSLLAGGPNEQFF

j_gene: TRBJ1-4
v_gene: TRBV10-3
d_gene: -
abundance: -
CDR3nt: TGTGCCATCAGGGGGACCCCTCGGGGAAAACTGTTTTTT
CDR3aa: CAIRGTPRGKLFF

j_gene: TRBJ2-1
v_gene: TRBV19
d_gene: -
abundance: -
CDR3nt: TGTGCCAGTAGTAGTCGCTTAGGACAGCGTTACAATGAGCAGTTCTTC
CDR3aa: CASSSRLGQRYNEQFF

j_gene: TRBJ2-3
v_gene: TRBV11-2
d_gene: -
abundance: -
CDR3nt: TGTGCCAGCAGCTTAGAGAGGATACATACGCAGTATTTT
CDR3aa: CASSLERIHTQYF

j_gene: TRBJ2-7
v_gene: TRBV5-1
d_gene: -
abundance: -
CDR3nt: TGCGCCAGCAGCTTGGCCGCTGGGGAAGGCTACGAGCAGTACTTC
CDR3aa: CASSLAAGEGYEQYF

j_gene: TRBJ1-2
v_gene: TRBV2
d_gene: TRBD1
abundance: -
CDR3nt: TGTGCCAGCAGCTCTAGGGGGAAGGGGGCAGCTAACTATGGCTACACCTTC
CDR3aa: CASSSRGKGAANYGYTF

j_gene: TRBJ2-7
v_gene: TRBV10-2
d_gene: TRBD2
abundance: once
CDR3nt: TGCGCCAGCAGCGCCGGCTCGCTAGCGGGGGCCTACGAGCAGTACTTC
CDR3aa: CASSAGSLAGAYEQYF

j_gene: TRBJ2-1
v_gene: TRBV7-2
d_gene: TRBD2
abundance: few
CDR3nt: TGTGCCAGCAGCTTAGCGGTGGCGGGGGGCTACAATGAGCAGTTCTTC
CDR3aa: CASSLAVAGGYNEQFF

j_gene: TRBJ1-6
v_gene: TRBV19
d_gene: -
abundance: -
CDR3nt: TGTGCCAGTACCCAGACGGGGTCTACTCCCCTCCACTTT
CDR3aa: CASTQTGSTPLHF

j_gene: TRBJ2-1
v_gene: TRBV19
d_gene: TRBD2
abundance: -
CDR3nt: TGTGCCAGTAGTGGTGGCGGGAGGGCCAGACTCGTCAATGAGCAGTTCTTC
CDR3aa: CASSGGGRARLVNEQFF

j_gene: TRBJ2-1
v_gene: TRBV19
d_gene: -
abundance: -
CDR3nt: TGTGCCAGTAGTCCCCACAGACGGAACAATGAGCAGTTCTTC
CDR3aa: CASSPHRRNNEQFF

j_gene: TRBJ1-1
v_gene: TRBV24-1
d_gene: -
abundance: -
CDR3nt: TGTGCCACCAGTGATTTTGGCACTGAAGCTTTCTTT
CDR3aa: CATSDFGTEAFF

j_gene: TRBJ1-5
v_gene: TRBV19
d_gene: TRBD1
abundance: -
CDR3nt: TGTGCCAGTAGTACCTGGACAGGTCAAGGGAATCAGCCCCAGCATTTT
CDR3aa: CASSTWTGQGNQPQHF

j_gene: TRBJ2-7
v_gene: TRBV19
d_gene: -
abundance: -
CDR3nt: TGTGCCAGTACCCCGGGACACAACTTCTACGAGCAGTACTTC
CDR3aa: CASTPGHNFYEQYF

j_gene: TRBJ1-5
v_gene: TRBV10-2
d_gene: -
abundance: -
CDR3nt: TGCGCCAGCACGGACAGCCCAAATCAGCCCCAGCATTTT
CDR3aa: CASTDSPNQPQHF

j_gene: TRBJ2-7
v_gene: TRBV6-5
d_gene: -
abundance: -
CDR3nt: TGTGCCTGCCTTGGGTTAGTCTCCTACGAGCAGTACTTC
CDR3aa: CACLGLVSYEQYF

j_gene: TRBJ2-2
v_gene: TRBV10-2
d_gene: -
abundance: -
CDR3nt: TGCGCCAGCAGTGAGCTCCTAACCGGGGAGCTGTTTTTT
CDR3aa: CASSELLTGELFF

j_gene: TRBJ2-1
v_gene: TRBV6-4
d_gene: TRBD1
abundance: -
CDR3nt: TGTGCCAGCAGCCCCGGGGACAGGGAATTTATCGAGCAGTTCTTC
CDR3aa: CASSPGDREFIEQFF

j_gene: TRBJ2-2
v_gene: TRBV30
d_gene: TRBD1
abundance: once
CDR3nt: TGTGCCTGGAAAGGGACAGGGGACACCGGGGAGCTGTTTTTT
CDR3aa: CAWKGTGDTGELFF

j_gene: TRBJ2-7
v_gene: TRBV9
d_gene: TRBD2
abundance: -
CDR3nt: TGTGCCAGCAGCGTCGGCGGGAGCTCCTACGAGCAGTACTTC
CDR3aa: CASSVGGSSYEQYF

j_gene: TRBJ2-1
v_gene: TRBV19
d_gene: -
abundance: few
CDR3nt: TGTGCCAGCGGTAGGGGGGATCCGTCCTACAATGAGCAGTTCTTC
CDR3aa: CASGRGDPSYNEQFF

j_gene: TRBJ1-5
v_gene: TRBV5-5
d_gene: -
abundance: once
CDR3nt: TGTGCCAGCAGCTTGGCCGATAGCAATCAGCCCCAGCATTTT
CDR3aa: CASSLADSNQPQHF

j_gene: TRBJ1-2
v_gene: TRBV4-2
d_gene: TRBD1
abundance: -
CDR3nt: TGTGCCAGCAGCCCAGACAGGGCATCTAACTATGGCTACACCTTC
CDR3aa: CASSPDRASNYGYTF